The next 3 T cell receptor beta chains were all read from a single sample in a study of long-term antiretroviral therapy in people with HIV. They ran version v3.0 of the immunoSEQ assay at survey level. Sequenced by immunoSEQ multiplex PCR; TCRdb stores in-frame clones only, minus some. Here the sample spans approximately 20,000 clones, roughly 85% being singletons. The sequences come from unsorted PBMCs, collected 4.1 years after starting antiretroviral therapy. The source of these receptors is a middle-aged woman with HIV.

The chain carries TRBV2 and TRBJ2-5; a weak D match, TRBD1 (5 bases). Per germline, CDR1 SNHLY and CDR2 FYNNEI. This CDR3 contains 15 residues. V lost 2 bases, J lost 5 bases, and 15 bases lay in between. The CDR3 DNA is TGTGCCAGCAGTGAATTTAGTCAGGGTGGCGAGACCCAGTACTTC. Residues: CASSEFSQGGETQYF.

The chain recombines TRBV18 with TRBJ2-3; D gene ambiguous. Germline V lookup: CDR1 KGHSH, CDR2 LQKENI. The CDR3 is 14 amino acids. Trimming removed 0 bases from V and 0 bases from J, with 4 bases in between. The CDR3, as DNA: TGTGCCAGCTCACCACCTACTAGCACAGATACGCAGTATTTT. Protein: CASSPPTSTDTQYF.

The rearrangement joins TRBV7-9 to TRBJ1-5; possibly TRBD1 for D (5 bases). The V end was cut by 0 bases, the J end by 6 bases, with 12 bases between. The CDR3 is 15 residues long. CDR1 SEHNR and CDR2 FQNEAQ come from the germline V gene (reference sequence). Here the CDR3 DNA reads TGTGCCAGCAGCTTAGCAGGGGCCGGTGGTCAGCCCCAGCATTTT. Protein sequence: CASSLAGAGGQPQHF.